This record covers a single TCR beta chain. It has no known antigen specificity. The input lacks base qualities; no much larger clone sits a single base away. Patients with autoimmune disease history or receiving systemic immunosuppression were excluded from the trial. Peripheral blood for TCR sequencing was drawn from every dose cohort at baseline, at cycle 4 day 1 and at cycle 7 day 1. Samples came from an open-label, multicenter, first-in-human phase I dose-escalation trial of ivuxolimab. Adults with locally advanced or metastatic head and neck squamous cell, hepatocellular, melanoma or renal cell carcinoma were enrolled in the trial. CD4+ and CD8+ T cells were sorted separately from peripheral blood before TCR sequencing. This sample is part of a study of OX40 agonist ivuxolimab in advanced cancers. At the level of the whole study: The costimulatory receptor OX40 (CD134) was targeted by ivuxolimab, a fully human IgG2 agonistic monoclonal antibody. A male proportion of about 79% and a mean age of 60 years, ranging from 23 to 79, were recorded for the dose-escalation cohort. The paper covers the monotherapy dose-escalation part of the phase I ivuxolimab trial, which included N of about 50 patients. Intravenous ivuxolimab was administered to patients every 2 weeks at six dose levels: 0.01, 0.1, 0.3, 1.5, 3 and 10 mg/kg. Patients were allowed to have had prior anti-PD-1, anti-PD-L1 or anti-CTLA-4 therapy, and roughly 40% of the dose-escalation patients had been treated with checkpoint inhibitors. Among the roughly 52 dose-escalation patients, 19 had hepatocellular carcinoma, around 15 melanoma, 9 renal cell carcinoma and 9 head and neck cancer. The purpose of peripheral TCRbeta sequencing was to test whether ivuxolimab changed TCR sequence diversity and led to clonal T-cell expansion. Partial responses were achieved by three dose-escalation patients, of whom one had hepatocellular carcinoma and two had cutaneous melanoma.

The CDR3 goes from the cysteine to the phenylalanine over 16 residues. Only the CDR3 DNA is retained, 48 bases long and in frame from the first base. CDR1 and CDR2 are drawn from the germline V gene: MNHEY, SVGAGI. V is pruned by 4 bases and J by 0 bases, leaving 3 bases of the junction without a gene match. For sequencing of the TCRbeta CDR3 region, genomic DNA was extracted from the sorted cells. The immunoSEQ Assay was used to sequence the TCRbeta CDR3 regions. Imported from immuneACCESS, the table was reduced by TCRdb to in-frame sequences with V and J called. These copies leave out some clones; in studies compared against another copy, an unresolved V gene accounts for under half, and the cause of the remainder is not known. The sample profile shows about 28,000 clones; 86% of them were found once. The ten largest clones represent 25% to 30% of the sample. The investigation overall reported the following: At doses of 0.1 to 3.0 mg/kg, clonal expansion of both CD4+ and CD8+ T cells in blood was seen between baseline and week 6. In partial responders in the 0.1-3.0 mg/kg groups, normalized peripheral clonal expansion was found to be among the lowest, especially among CD8+ T cells. Low levels of normalized T-cell clonal expansion were also shown by some nonresponding patients. The antigen specificity of the clonally expanded peripheral T cells was not determined. After ivuxolimab, CD8+ T cells had more expanded clones than CD4+ T cells on average.

Specimen: CD4+ or CD8+ T cells sorted from blood, collected in a trial of the OX40 agonist ivuxolimab. The source of this sequence is an adult with an advanced solid tumor such as melanoma, head and neck, liver or kidney cancer. The chain is made from TRBV6-5 and TRBJ2-1, with 10 middle bases fitting TRBD1. The sequenced DNA: TGTGCCAGCAGTTTCCGGACAGGGGGCTCCTACAATGAGCAGTTCTTC. The resulting protein is CASSFRTGGSYNEQFF.